Listed here is a single T cell receptor beta chain. Its antigen is unknown. The read halts 3 residues ahead of the CDR3 end, with the missing end drawn from the germline J gene. From germline, CDR1 is ENHRY and CDR2 SYGVKD. V shed 4 bases and J shed 1 base, with 7 bases lying between them. This CDR3 contains 13 residues. The sample comes from a study of T cells in women clearing cervical HPV infection. Study-wide results and caveats: Cases carried less TRBV6-7 than controls: roughly 0.11% versus 0.16%.

The assay was immunoSEQ multiplex PCR, and TCRdb's table has in-frame clones only and misses some. This table holds 25,000 to 35,000 clones. The source of this sequence is a woman aged 18 to 75 with a cervical HPV16 infection that either progressed to CIN3+ or cleared (not recorded which). The sequenced material came from blood buffy coat. The V and J genes are TRBV10-3 and TRBJ1-1; perhaps TRBD1 as D (6 bases). The CDR3 here is CAISGTENTEAFF. The sequenced CDR3 bases are TGTGCCATCAGTGGGACAGAGAACACTGAA.